This TCR beta chain emerged from a study of blood T cell repertoires in COVID-19. Sequencing was performed with immunoSEQ multiplex PCR; in TCRdb, only in-frame clones are kept and a portion is missing. The table includes about 93,000 clones, more than 65% detected once. The CDR3 contains 15 residues. V lost 4 bases, J lost 3 bases, and 6 bases stayed unmatched. Germline loops: CDR1 SGHRS, CDR2 YFSETQ. The sample consisted of peripheral blood. This rearrangement joins TRBV5-1 to TRBJ2-1, with 8 bases aligning to TRBD2. The clonotype was recovered from a human donor in a cohort sampled during active COVID-19. The CDR3 nucleotides read TGCGCCAGCAGCCCGGGACTAGATGGCTACAATGAGCAGTTCTTC. This codes for CASSPGLDGYNEQFF.